This T cell receptor (beta chain) was sequenced in a study of blood T cells in healthy people across ages. Alongside a J-beta primer mix, a sample-barcoded 5' primer served in a second PCR lasting about 7 to 12 cycles. TCRdb re-derived calls from the 5' RACE reads in MiXCR, one entry per CDR3 protein. The sample lists approximately 800,000 distinct CDR3 sequences; 55% to 70% were seen once. Trimming removed 3 bases from V and 5 bases from J; junction bases left unmatched: 8. Per germline, CDR1 SQVTM and CDR2 ANQGSEA. This CDR3 region has 14 residues. There were healthy Caucasian individuals from Russia, aged roughly 6 to 100, serving as donors.

This sequence joins TRBV29-1 and TRBJ2-5, with 8 bases aligning to TRBD1. The sequence was obtained from a man aged 25-45 years in good health. The sequenced sample consisted of blood. The CDR3 protein is CSVDGYRGWETQYF. CDR3 DNA sequence: TGCAGCGTTGATGGGTACAGGGGGTGGGAGACCCAGTACTTC.